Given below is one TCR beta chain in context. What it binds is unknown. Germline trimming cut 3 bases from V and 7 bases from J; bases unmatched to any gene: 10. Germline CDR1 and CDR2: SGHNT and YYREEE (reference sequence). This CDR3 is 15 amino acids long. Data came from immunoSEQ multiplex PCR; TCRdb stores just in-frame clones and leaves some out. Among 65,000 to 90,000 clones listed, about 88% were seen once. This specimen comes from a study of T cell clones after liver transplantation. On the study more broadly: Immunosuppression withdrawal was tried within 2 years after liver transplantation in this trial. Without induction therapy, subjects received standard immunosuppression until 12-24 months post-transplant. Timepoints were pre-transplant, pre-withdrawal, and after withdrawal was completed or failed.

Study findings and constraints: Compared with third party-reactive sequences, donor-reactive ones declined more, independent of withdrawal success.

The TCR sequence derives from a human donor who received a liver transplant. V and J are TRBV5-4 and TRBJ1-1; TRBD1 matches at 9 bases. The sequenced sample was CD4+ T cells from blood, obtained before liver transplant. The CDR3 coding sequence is TGTGCCAGCAGCTCACAGGGACAGGGTATAGGTGAAGCTTTCTTT. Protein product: CASSSQGQGIGEAFF.